The clone carrying this TCR beta chain occurred many times. This sample stems from a study of T cells in Graves' hyperthyroidism and ophthalmopathy. Looked up from germline, CDR1 is GTSNPN and CDR2 is SVGIG (reference sequence). This CDR3 has 15 residues. Between the trimmed V and J ends, which lost 1 base and 3 bases, there was a span of 13 bases. RNA transcripts were the template for amplifying TCR beta CDR3 regions. The HTBI primer set was used in a first-round RT-PCR of the TCR CDR3. Using its own MiXCR run on the multiplex PCR reads, TCRdb lists one record per CDR3 protein. The sample has hundreds of thousands of distinct CDR3 sequences; 14% are singletons.

V gene TRBV30 combines with J gene TRBJ1-3; D is ambiguous. This clonotype originated in a woman younger than 35 with Graves' hyperthyroidism. The sample was blood. The CDR3 region is CAWSAGILIGNTIYF. In DNA form, the CDR3 reads TGTGCCTGGAGTGCGGGAATCCTGATTGGAAACACCATATATTTT.